This T cell receptor beta chain was recorded in a study of control samples from healthy donors and cancer patients. Assay: immunoSEQ multiplex PCR; the TCRdb copy retains only in-frame clones and omits some. In the table there are roughly 100,000 clones, approximately 90% of which are singletons. Trimming removed 0 bases from V and 3 bases from J; junction bases left unmatched: 4. This CDR3 is built from 16 residues. Germline CDR1 is MNHEY and CDR2 is SVGEGT. J is TRBJ2-4 and V is TRBV6-2 or TRBV6-3; the match to TRBD2 covers 8 bases. Sequenced material: PBMCs. The receptor was isolated from a man aged 55 to 70 with lung cancer. CDR3 region: CASSYSNAGGKNIQYF. In DNA form, the CDR3 reads TGTGCCAGCAGTTACTCGAACGCGGGAGGCAAAAACATTCAGTACTTC.